This note documents a single T cell receptor (beta chain) sequence. The CDR3 covers 16 residues. V was cut by 1 base and J by 2 bases, with 11 bases left in between. Germline lookup yields CDR1 SEHNR and CDR2 FQNEAQ (reference sequence). This sample stems from a study of blood T cell repertoires in COVID-19. Study information: Both acute and convalescent COVID-19 samples were obtained from the United States, Italy and Spain. In each case, the material was cDNA or gDNA derived from T cells, B-cell-depleted T cells, or PBMCs.

The authors' processing: For nucleated cells, counts were estimated from reference gene primer amplification. This table comes from immunoSEQ multiplex PCR, and its TCRdb copy is limited to in-frame clones, with some not included. The V and J calls and clone size come from that table; D and trimming were worked out from the DNA. Of about 200,000 clones listed, around 91% are singletons. The chain is built from TRBV7-9 and TRBJ1-4, with D maybe TRBD1 (6 bases). Material: peripheral blood. The receptor was derived from a man between 50 and 59 years old with acute or convalescent COVID-19. CDR3: CASSLDGGATNEKLFF. The CDR3 DNA follows: TGTGCCAGCAGCTTAGATGGGGGGGCGACTAATGAAAAACTGTTTTTT.